The source of this TCR beta chain is a study of blood T cell repertoires in COVID-19. Study summary: Recovered Cohort 3 donors showed two negative PCRs, clearance, or symptom resolution. Whether acute or convalescent, the COVID-19 samples came from the United States, Italy and Spain. Sources were T cells, B-cell-depleted T cells, or PBMCs; the material itself was cDNA or gDNA.

Trimming took 5 bases from V and 5 from J; bases not matched to a gene: 12. Germline-derived CDR1 and CDR2 are MNHEY and SMNVEV (reference sequence). The CDR3 sequence is 18 residues long. Per the study methods: The assay estimated nucleated cells by amplifying reference gene primers. Only in-frame clones appear in the TCRdb table, and some are missing; sequencing was by immunoSEQ multiplex PCR. Clonal size and the V and J genes are those of that table, whereas D and trimming came from the DNA. This table has under 400,000 clones, roughly 86% appearing once. The TCR comes from a man aged 35-49 years in a cohort exposed to, infected with or recovered from COVID-19 (not recorded which). The chain links TRBV27 to TRBJ2-5, with 15 bases identical to TRBD2. Material: PBMCs or T cells enriched from blood (not recorded which). Here the CDR3 DNA reads TGTGCCAGCAGTCCGAAATGGGGGACTAGCGGGAGGACGGAGACCCAGTACTTC. Translation gives CASSPKWGTSGRTETQYF.